A single sample is the source of the 2 T cell receptor beta chains below, sequenced in a study of blood T cells in healthy people across ages. A sample-barcoded 5' primer and a J-beta primer mix were used in a second PCR of about 7 to 11 cycles. TCRdb independently ran MiXCR on the 5' RACE reads; one entry per CDR3 protein. The table lists roughly 800,000 distinct CDR3 sequences, roughly 35% of them singletons. The sample was blood. These receptors originate from a man between 18 and 35 years old in good health.

This chain uses TRBV18 with TRBJ2-1; D gene uncertain. The CDR3 loop spans 15 amino acids. Trimming took off 0 bases at V and 4 bases at J, with 10 bases between the two ends. Germline V gene lookup returns CDR1 KGHSH and CDR2 LQKENI. The CDR3 nucleotides are TGTGCCAGCTCACCACCCGCACGGATTTACAATGAGCAGTTCTTC. It encodes CASSPPARIYNEQFF.

V gene TRBV4-3 combines with J gene TRBJ2-1; 7 bases match TRBD1. Germline CDR1 is LGHNA and CDR2 is YSLEER. This CDR3 region has 12 residues. V shed 1 base and J 11 bases; nucleotides not matched to a gene: 2. The CDR3 here is CASSQVQGKQFF. The CDR3 DNA follows: TGCGCCAGCAGCCAAGTACAGGGGAAGCAGTTCTTC.